The clone carrying this T cell receptor beta chain was recorded many times. The study excluded patients with uncontrolled infection, other autoimmune disease, pregnancy or lactation. Diagnostic assessment was based on clinical symptoms, serum thyroxine and TRAb, thyroid ultrasound and orbital computed tomography. Source material for PBMCs was about 10 ml fresh peripheral blood. Researchers amplified the TCR beta CDR3 regions from RNA transcripts. A first-round RT-PCR of the TCR CDR3 used the HTBI primer set. TCRdb fed the multiplex PCR reads into MiXCR, producing one record per CDR3 protein. The data contain some 570,000 distinct CDR3 sequences, approximately 14% of them singletons. The CDR3 runs 14 residues. Trimming took off 7 bases at V and 0 bases at J, with 10 bases between the two ends. From germline, CDR1 is SNHLY and CDR2 FYNNEI. The data stem from a study of T cells in Graves' hyperthyroidism and ophthalmopathy.

This clonotype was obtained from a woman between 18 and 30 years old with Graves' ophthalmopathy. The chain links TRBV2 to TRBJ1-5; no clear D. Material: blood. The DNA of the CDR3 is TGTGCCAGCACACTAAGGGTTAGCAATCAGCCCCAGCATTTT. This gives the protein CASTLRVSNQPQHF.